This section outlines one TCR beta chain sequence together with its context. These data come from a study of identical twins. The J segment lost 1 base and the V segment lost 2 bases, leaving 9 bases of the junction unmatched. This CDR3 comprises 18 residues. Per the germline V gene, CDR1 is SGHAT and CDR2 is FQDESV (reference sequence). Each cDNA held unique molecular identifiers, and template switching gave it a universal primer site. Using its own MiXCR run on the 5' RACE reads, TCRdb lists one record per CDR3 protein. The sample lists hundreds of thousands of distinct CDR3 sequences, about 8.3% occurring once. This sample was shared with a second study, whose subject was yellow fever vaccine responses in identical twins.

V usage is TRBV11-1 and J usage is TRBJ2-1, with 9 bases aligning to TRBD2. The specimen sequenced was memory (CD45RO+) T cells sorted from blood. The TCR sequence derives from a woman aged 18-30 years in good health. The CDR3: CASSLTAGGQGSYNEQFF. CDR3 bases: TGTGCCAGCAGCTTAACAGCGGGAGGCCAAGGGTCCTACAATGAGCAGTTCTTC.